The 2 T cell receptor beta chains presented below share a single source sample, sequenced in a study of T cell responses to AZD1222 COVID-19 vaccine. Generated by immunoSEQ multiplex PCR, the TCRdb table keeps only in-frame clones and is missing some. The profile covers around 120,000 clones, with 80% to 95% appearing a single time and around 1.2% taken by the ten largest. The sequencing here drew on peripheral blood, taken on day 0 of AZD1222 vaccination. These receptors were taken from an adult in good health.

This rearrangement joins TRBV28 to TRBJ1-5; the match to TRBD1 covers 8 bases. CDR1 MDHEN and CDR2 SYDVKM come from the germline V gene. CDR3 length: 15 residues. The ends lost 5 bases at V and 6 bases at J; junction bases unmatched: 9. CDR3 loop: CASSPGQGETQPQHF. The CDR3 coding sequence is TGTGCCAGCAGTCCAGGACAGGGAGAAACTCAGCCCCAGCATTTT.

This clone has just a few counts. The chain couples TRBV27 to TRBJ2-7, with TRBD1 matching 10 bases. V shed 6 bases, J shed 5 bases, and the junction held 7 bases outside the gene matches. There are 14 residues in the CDR3. Germline-derived CDR1 and CDR2 are MNHEY and SMNVEV (reference sequence). The CDR3 region is CASRPGTGAHEQYF. CDR3 in DNA: TGTGCCAGCAGGCCCGGGACAGGGGCCCACGAGCAGTACTTC.